This T cell receptor beta chain was obtained from a study of cytomegalovirus exposure and HLA in healthy donors (dated by TCRdb to between 2016 and 2019). With regard to the full study: An earlier analysis of fewer than 750 of the donors reported about 300 Gb of sequence data and some 110 million unique TCR beta sequences obtained from about 180 million T cells. To study patterns of TCR occurrence, a later analysis re-analyzed previously published TCR beta repertoires from 666 donors and added high-resolution HLA genotyping. An early release that covered roughly 600 HLA-typed donors contained about 300 gigabases of sequencing data and 85 million to 100 million unique TCR sequences. Every discovery cohort repertoire had been produced on one sequencing platform. Across about 370 genotyped donors of the cohort, an average of 235,054 unique TCR beta nucleotide sequences per donor were sequenced, and around 20% of those sequences were non-productive. Donor age, sex, ethnicity and CMV serostatus were compiled together with the repertoire data. The study aimed to test whether cataloging public T cell receptors could reveal signatures of past pathogen exposure. In an earlier analysis of 500 to 650 of the donors, high-throughput TCR beta sequencing was used to judge whether each TCR beta V gene segment behaved as functional or pseudogenic. Four to six DR-DQ haplotypes were handled as single units for association and clustering, since linkage in the cohort was strong. The genetic ancestry cluster associated with self-reported Caucasian donors included approximately 85% of the 398 genotyped donors. Genome-wide SNP genotypes for about three fifths of the roughly 670 donors were used in a later genetic analysis, which treated that subset as a discovery cohort. Using immunosequencing, the study profiled T cell repertoires from 666 subjects and related those repertoires to cytomegalovirus serostatus. HLA typing covered class I and class II loci at four-digit resolution. In addition to the first cohort of roughly 700 subjects, a separate validation cohort of 130 or so different subjects was used. In the later analysis, no new phenotypic data were used to find candidate immune exposures; instead, reliance was placed on TCR beta sequences and their occurrence across donors. The study combined high-throughput TCR immunosequencing, statistical association of individual TCRs with disease status, and machine learning to predict cytomegalovirus infection status. The number of typed donors differed by locus: roughly 620-640 for A, B, C, DRB1 and DQB1; 522 for DQA1; approximately 610 for DPA1; and approximately 450 for DPB1.

The germline V gene gives CDR1 as SGHTA and CDR2 as FQGNSA. Spanning cysteine to phenylalanine, the CDR3 consists of 17 amino acids. Only the CDR3 portion is preserved as DNA: 51 bases, with reading frame beginning at the first base. The V end gives up 6 bases and the J end 7 bases, leaving 14 bases in the junction not matched to a gene. The investigation overall reported the following: Because counts were too low, roughly 18 rarely observed V segments, including chromosome 9 orphons, were left out of the earlier analysis of several hundred of the donors. Because the 87-base-pair reads could not distinguish some IMGT-functional V segments, including TRBV6-2 and TRBV6-3, those segments were excluded. Assigning TCR associations to individual alleles was difficult when HLA alleles, especially DR and DQ, strongly co-occurred. Compared with the roughly 700-donor mean, donors in an Asian-associated ancestry cluster had fewer N-insertions in productive TCRs, according to a later genetic analysis. A further reported finding was that TCR beta sequences accurately predicted the HLA-A and HLA-B alleles for most subjects in the first cohort. Most CMV-associated TCR beta chains appeared to be HLA-restricted in a later analysis, and the HLA associations seemed to be driven largely by CMV exposure. In an earlier analysis of 500 to 650 of the donors, most TCR beta V segments appeared in productive rearrangements about 90% or about 30% of the time, broadly matching IMGT annotations. The classifier was reported to diagnose cytomegalovirus status with high specificity and sensitivity in both the original cohort and the validation cohort. A group of highly shared sequence variants was considered likely to be a technical artifact of the sequencing pipeline. In a later analysis, 15,000 to 20,000 TCR beta sequences were associated with specific HLA alleles at a false discovery rate of 0.05. In a later analysis, the rate of TCR association differed among HLA loci, with DRB1 alleles having the most associated TCRs and HLA-C alleles having the fewest. In this cohort, only TCR beta chains were sequenced, and detectable features were limited by the absence of alpha or paired-chain data. A later analysis reported that several top co-occurrence clusters appeared linked to parvovirus B19, influenza, CMV and Epstein-Barr virus. The presence/absence analyses assumed that sequencing depth was roughly uniform across donors, and that assumption may not be true. The study listed 150 to 200 TCR beta chains as associated with cytomegalovirus. For the cohort, immune exposure information was limited to CMV serostatus. Because HLA typing was unavailable for some donors at each locus, only the typed subset was used in association tests. Correlated functional status among segregating V segments might be attributable to linkage disequilibrium, but an unknown experimental factor could not be ruled out. In vitro tests confirmed that three of the cytomegalovirus-associated TCR beta chains recognize cytomegalovirus antigens. Most TCR sequences were observed very rarely across donors, whereas some public TCRs were present in many individuals. An association between a missense DCLRE1C variant and V-gene and J-gene trimming of TCR beta chains was found in a later genetic analysis and replicated in an independent cohort. It was suggested by the authors that the approach could potentially be generalized to other disease states and immunological phenotypes. In a later analysis, HLA-associated TCR beta chains were found to be more clonally expanded and to have lower generation probabilities than equally common non-associated chains.

The protocol used for the library was the immunoSEQ multiplex PCR assay. The multiplex PCR relied on a mix of 60 forward primers for TCR Vbeta segments and 13 reverse primers for TCR Jbeta segments. Amplification of the CDR3 region of rearranged TCR beta genes was performed with a multiplex PCR assay on genomic DNA. Amplified TCR beta libraries were sequenced as 87-base-pair reads on the Illumina HiSeq System. Per the authors' processing: A later analysis counted some 74 million unique TCR beta chains across the 550 to 750 repertoires, and some 11 million of these chains were shared by at least two donors. A nearest-neighbor algorithm error-corrected the raw reads and collapsed the reads into unique sequences, merging closely related sequences to remove PCR and sequencing errors. Alignment of CDR3 sequences to IMGT reference sequences was used to assign V, D and J gene segments. Each retained sequence needed at least a six-nucleotide match to both a V gene segment and a J gene segment. A rearrangement counted as productive if the CDR3 had no stop codons and remained in frame with V and J, and every other rearrangement counted as non-productive. CDR3 was defined by IMGT convention, running from the second conserved V-encoded cysteine to the conserved J-encoded phenylalanine. The earlier analysis of a few hundred of the donors excluded sequences that lacked an unambiguous match to a single V gene segment. In an earlier analysis of around 600 of the donors, V segments were called functional above 56.7% productive rearrangements and were called segregating when the between-donor standard deviation exceeded 5%. A statistical classification framework was built for diagnosing cytomegalovirus status from the catalog of TCR beta chain sequences. A later analysis assigned V and J genes by comparing TCR nucleotide sequences with IMGT/GENE-DB human TR gene sequences. In a later analysis, CDR3 sequences and most-parsimonious VDJ recombination scenarios were assigned using the TCRdist pipeline. In a later analysis, each TCR beta chain was defined by its CDR3 amino acid sequence together with its V-gene family, and reads without a unique V-gene family were excluded. In a later analysis, 450 to 600 highly shared, low-generation-probability nucleotide sequences were removed to address suspected cross-contamination and a sequencing artifact. For each public chain, a later analysis derived a clonal expansion index from normalized ranks of inferred template counts within each repertoire. In a later analysis, generation probabilities were computed with a VDJ recombination model fitted to out-of-frame rearrangements, and the resulting probabilities were checked against IGoR. In a later analysis, TCR-TCR, TCR-HLA and TCR-CMV co-occurrence was scored with hypergeometric tests, and a repertoire-size bias correction was applied to TCR pairs. A later analysis estimated false discovery rates by permuting HLA or CMV assignments 20 times. A later analysis grouped co-occurring TCRs with DBSCAN, adding TCRdist sequence similarity when clustering within HLA-allele-positive subsets. For co-occurrence clustering, repertoires with fewer than 30,000 or more than 120,000 public chains were excluded, along with five or six repertoires with anomalous nucleotide sharing. This is the immuneACCESS table as TCRdb keeps it, with only in-frame sequences that have V and J called. A part of the clones is gone; compared with another copy, unresolved V genes explain less than half, and the rest is unexplained. V, J and clone size are taken as reported in that table, and D and trimming were inferred from the DNA itself. Within this sample are 150,000 to 200,000 clones, with roughly four fifths of them counted one time only. The top ten clones comprise 1.7% of the sample.

The cohort comprised some 730 healthy bone marrow donors. All cohort members were sampled while nominally healthy, although unrecorded immune exposures were likely present. The donor tested CMV seronegative and was one of the 352 seronegative cohort members. A peripheral blood sample was provided by each donor, and peripheral blood mononuclear cells were used for TCR beta sequencing. The Qiagen DNeasy Blood Extraction Kit was used to extract genomic DNA from the blood cell samples. Worth noting for this clone: This clone's antigen is unknown. No clone much larger than this one lies a single base away; base qualities are absent.

The rearranged chain carries TRBV7-2 and TRBJ2-6, and TRBD2 matches 8 of the central bases. The sample comprised PBMCs. The TCR comes from a woman aged 18-29 years in good health and CMV-seronegative. For the CDR3, the sequence is CASRKSGGLRSANVLTF. The sequenced DNA: TGTGCCAGCAGGAAGAGCGGGGGACTTCGGTCTGCCAACGTCCTGACTTTC.